This T cell receptor beta chain was documented in a study of T cell responses to AZD1222 COVID-19 vaccine. Whole-study context: Investigators merged groups given second doses at roughly 4 or roughly 12 weeks.

Points from the study as a whole: No day 14 peak samples; only post-peak repertoires were characterized. Spike-specific TCR repertoires showed rising breadth and depth after two AZD1222 doses.

The CDR3 spans 14 residues. Repertoires were generated with immunoSEQ multiplex PCR, while TCRdb's copy carries only in-frame clones and drops some. The sample contains about 130,000 clones, roughly 93% of which appear only once. About this clone: What it binds is unknown.

Specimen: peripheral blood, collected on day 0 of AZD1222 vaccination. The genes are TRBV12-2 and TRBJ2-7; the table calls TRBD1, which could not be checked here. TRBV12-2 is designated a pseudogene. The origin of this receptor is an adult in good health. The CDR3 sequence is CASRLGDRGYEQYF. As DNA, the CDR3 is TGTGCAAGTCGCTTAGGGGACAGGGGCTACGAGCAGTACTTC.